These 18 T cell receptor beta chains originate from one sample sequenced in a study of early stage breast cancer tumors. Sequencing was performed with immunoSEQ multiplex PCR; in TCRdb, only in-frame clones are kept and a portion is missing. This sample carries around 40,000 clones, less than 80% of them seen once, and the ten largest clones take roughly 7%. The sample was blood. The receptors stem from a person in their sixties with breast cancer.

The J gene is TRBJ1-1, the V gene TRBV5-1; 9 positions match TRBD1. The J segment lost 5 bases and the V segment lost 0 bases, leaving 5 bases of the junction unmatched. CDR1 is SGHRS and CDR2 is YFSETQ in the germline V gene. This CDR3 has 15 amino acids. As DNA, the CDR3 is TGCGCCAGCAGCTTGGGGGACAGGGATCGGACTGAAGCTTTCTTT. Encoded protein: CASSLGDRDRTEAFF.

The rearrangement uses TRBV7-9 and TRBJ1-1; TRBD1 is a possible D gene (6 bases). This CDR3 has 16 residues. V dropped 1 base and J dropped 10 bases, with 22 bases sitting between them. CDR1 SEHNR and CDR2 FQNEAQ come from the germline V gene (reference sequence). CDR3 DNA sequence: TGTGCCAGCAGCTTAGAAGGGACATATTCCGGCGTCGTAGCTTTCTTT. It encodes CASSLEGTYSGVVAFF.

The V and J genes are TRBV27 and TRBJ1-2; D unclear. Germline V CDR1 and CDR2: MNHEY, SMNVEV (reference sequence). This CDR3 spans 13 amino acids. Trimming left V 4 bases short and J 6 bases short, with 12 bases between. CDR3 sequence: CASSYSAVDGYTF. CDR3 nucleotides: TGTGCCAGCAGTTACTCGGCTGTTGATGGCTACACCTTC.

Regarding this clone: A junction end diverges from the germline sequence, so it may reflect a read error. V gene TRBV7-7 combines with J gene TRBJ2-5, with D unresolved. The length of the CDR3 is 13 residues. Germline V gives CDR1 SSHAT, CDR2 FNYEAQ (reference sequence). CDR3 nucleotides: TGTGCTAGCAGCTCCCGGCGGCAAGAGACCCAGTACTTC. Amino acid sequence: CASSSRRQETQYF. Complete variable domain (other parts from reference TRBV7-7 and TRBJ2-5): GAGVSQSPRYKVTKRGQDVTLRCDPISSHATLYWYQQALGQGPEFLTYFNYEAQPDKSGLPSDRFSAERPEGSISTLTIQRTEQRDSAMYRCASSSRRQETQYFGPGTRLLVL.

This chain links TRBV5-6 with TRBJ1-1; D is uncertain. This CDR3 spans 16 amino acids. The ends were cut back, 0 bases at V and 3 bases at J, with 15 bases in the middle. Germline CDR1 reads SGHDT; CDR2 reads YYEEEE. The CDR3 here is CASSLEGGWWDTEAFF. CDR3 nucleotide sequence: TGTGCCAGCAGCTTGGAGGGCGGGTGGTGGGACACTGAAGCTTTCTTT.

The V gene is TRBV28, the J gene TRBJ2-3; D not certain. The CDR3 has 14 amino acids. Germline lookup yields CDR1 MDHEN and CDR2 SYDVKM. Trimming pared 3 bases from V and 6 bases from J, leaving 13 bases between. The CDR3, as DNA: TGTGCCAGCAGTTTTGGGATCCCCGGGGATACGCAGTATTTT. Protein product: CASSFGIPGDTQYF. Complete variable domain (other parts from reference TRBV28 and TRBJ2-3): DVKVTQSSRYLVKRTGEKVFLECVQDMDHENMFWYRQDPGLGLRLIYFSYDVKMKEKGDIPEGYSVSREKKERFSLILESASTNQTSMYLCASSFGIPGDTQYFGPGTRLTVL.

The chain recombines TRBV7-9 with TRBJ2-7; 11 nucleotides agree with TRBD2. The CDR3 length is 18 residues. Germline lookup yields CDR1 SEHNR and CDR2 FQNEAQ (reference sequence). The V segment lost 4 bases and the J segment 0 bases; nucleotides outside the gene matches: 11. CDR3 residues: CASSSPGLAEAISYEQYF. As DNA, the CDR3 is TGTGCCAGCAGCTCACCGGGACTAGCGGAAGCGATCTCCTACGAGCAGTACTTC.

This chain uses TRBV7-8 with TRBJ1-5; a possible D gene is TRBD1 (6 bases). Trimming removed 3 bases at V and 3 bases at J, with 15 bases between. The germline CDR1 and CDR2 sequences are SGHVS and FQNEAQ. This CDR3 has 16 amino acids. CDR3 coding DNA: TGTGCCAGCAGCTTGATGGGCAGGGGAGTCAATCAGCCCCAGCATTTT. Translating it yields CASSLMGRGVNQPQHF.

The rearrangement joins TRBV27 to TRBJ2-3, with 10 positions matching TRBD2. This CDR3 has 21 residues. Germline CDR1 reads MNHEY; CDR2 reads SMNVEV (reference sequence). Trimming cost V 5 bases and J 5 bases; bases outside gene matches: 25. The CDR3 here is CASSTRNRAGGRIGLRDTQYF. CDR3 DNA: TGTGCCAGCAGTACTCGGAATAGAGCGGGAGGGAGGATTGGCCTTAGAGATACGCAGTATTTT.

This chain uses TRBV6-1 with TRBJ1-2; 7 bases line up with TRBD1. Germline values: CDR1 MNHNS, CDR2 SASEGT. V shed 3 bases and J 8 bases; nucleotides not matched to a gene: 12. CDR3 length: 15 residues. The CDR3, as DNA: TGTGCCAGCAGTGACACAGGGGAACCTTCTGGGGGCTACACCTTC. It encodes CASSDTGEPSGGYTF.

The chain combines TRBV19 with TRBJ1-5; D ambiguous. Germline CDR1 LNHDA, CDR2 SQIVND (reference sequence). The CDR3 contains 14 residues. The V gene lost 6 bases and the J gene lost 3 bases, with 12 bases spanning the gap. In nucleotides, the CDR3 is TGTGCCAGTAGGGCCCTTCAGGTCAATCAGCCCCAGCATTTT. It encodes CASRALQVNQPQHF. Drawing the rest from reference TRBV19 and TRBJ1-5, the complete variable domain is DGGITQSPKYLFRKEGQNVTLSCEQNLNHDAMYWYRQDPGQGLRLIYYSQIVNDFQKGDIAEGYSVSREKKESFPLTVTSAQKNPTAFYLCASRALQVNQPQHFGDGTRLSIL.

This clone was detected a few times. The J gene is TRBJ1-5, the V gene TRBV29-1, with no clear D. In germline, CDR1 is SQVTM, CDR2 ANQGSEA. The V and J ends lost 4 bases and 6 bases respectively, with 13 bases between them. The CDR3 totals 13 residues. CDR3 in amino acids: CSVATFRGQPQHF. The CDR3 DNA sequence: TGCAGCGTTGCGACCTTTCGGGGTCAGCCCCAGCATTTT.

The chain uses TRBV2 and TRBJ1-1; D gene uncertain. V was shortened by 1 base and J by 1 base, with 7 bases between the two germline ends. The CDR3 length is 14 residues. Germline CDR1 and CDR2: SNHLY and FYNNEI. As DNA, the CDR3 is TGTGCCAGCAGTGAAGGGTCCAGGAACACTGAAGCTTTCTTT. Protein product: CASSEGSRNTEAFF.

This clone was seen only once. The rearrangement joins TRBV5-1 to TRBJ1-3; D remains unclear. V lost 2 bases and J 0 bases, leaving 9 bases between the germline ends. The CDR3 contains 15 residues. Germline V gene data show CDR1 as SGHRS and CDR2 as YFSETQ. CDR3 amino acids: CASSLAGNSGNTIYF. Written as DNA, the CDR3 is TGCGCCAGCAGCTTAGCGGGTAACTCTGGAAACACCATATATTTT.

A note on this clone: At one of its ends the junction is not consistent with the germline gene, which may arise from a read error. The chain has TRBV7-7 and TRBJ2-1, with TRBD2 matching 12 bases. This CDR3 is built from 16 residues. From germline, CDR1 is SSHAT and CDR2 FNYEAQ (reference sequence). The CDR3 region is CASSPTGTSGYNEQFF. In nucleotides, the CDR3 is TGTGCTAGCAGCCCCACCGGGACTAGCGGGTACAATGAGCAGTTCTTC. The entire variable domain, with the rest obtained from reference TRBV7-7 and TRBJ2-1, is as follows: GAGVSQSPRYKVTKRGQDVTLRCDPISSHATLYWYQQALGQGPEFLTYFNYEAQPDKSGLPSDRFSAERPEGSISTLTIQRTEQRDSAMYRCASSPTGTSGYNEQFFGPGTRLTVL.

This sequence joins TRBV27 and TRBJ2-3, with D uncertain. The ends were cut back, 8 bases at V and 1 base at J, with 10 bases in the middle. Germline lookup yields CDR1 MNHEY and CDR2 SMNVEV (reference sequence). This CDR3 has 13 residues. This chain's CDR3 is CASLSWRTDTQYF. For the CDR3, the DNA is TGTGCCAGCCTGAGTTGGCGCACAGATACGCAGTATTTT.

This clone was seen once. This rearrangement joins TRBV6-5 to TRBJ2-7, with TRBD2 matching over 7 bases. The germline CDR1 and CDR2 sequences are MNHEY and SVGAGI. J lost 0 bases, V lost 4 bases, and 3 bases had no gene match. This CDR3 comprises 14 residues. CDR3 region: CASSFRGDSYEQYF. CDR3 bases: TGTGCCAGCAGTTTTCGGGGGGACTCCTACGAGCAGTACTTC.

The genes are TRBV27 and TRBJ2-2; D gene unclear. Germline CDR1 and CDR2: MNHEY and SMNVEV (reference sequence). The V gene lost 7 bases and the J gene lost 3 bases, with 18 bases spanning the gap. The CDR3 is made up of 16 amino acids. CDR3 protein: CASTHAAGVDTGELFF. CDR3 coding DNA: TGTGCCAGCACCCACGCGGCCGGCGTTGACACCGGGGAGCTGTTTTTT.